This T cell receptor beta chain was documented in a study of blood T cell repertoires in COVID-19. Data came from immunoSEQ multiplex PCR; TCRdb stores just in-frame clones and leaves some out. The sample shows about 140,000 clones, roughly 89% of them seen only once. The TCR originated in a woman aged 45-59 years with active or convalescent COVID-19. The sequencing sample was made of peripheral blood.

As DNA, the CDR3 is TGCGCCAGCAGCTTGGGGGGCTACGTGACTGAAGCTTTCTTT. Residues: CASSLGGYVTEAFF. The chain couples TRBV5-1 to TRBJ1-1; D is possibly TRBD1 (5 bases). This CDR3 is 14 amino acids long. Germline CDR1 SGHRS, CDR2 YFSETQ. V was clipped by 0 bases and J by 5 bases, with 11 bases between them.